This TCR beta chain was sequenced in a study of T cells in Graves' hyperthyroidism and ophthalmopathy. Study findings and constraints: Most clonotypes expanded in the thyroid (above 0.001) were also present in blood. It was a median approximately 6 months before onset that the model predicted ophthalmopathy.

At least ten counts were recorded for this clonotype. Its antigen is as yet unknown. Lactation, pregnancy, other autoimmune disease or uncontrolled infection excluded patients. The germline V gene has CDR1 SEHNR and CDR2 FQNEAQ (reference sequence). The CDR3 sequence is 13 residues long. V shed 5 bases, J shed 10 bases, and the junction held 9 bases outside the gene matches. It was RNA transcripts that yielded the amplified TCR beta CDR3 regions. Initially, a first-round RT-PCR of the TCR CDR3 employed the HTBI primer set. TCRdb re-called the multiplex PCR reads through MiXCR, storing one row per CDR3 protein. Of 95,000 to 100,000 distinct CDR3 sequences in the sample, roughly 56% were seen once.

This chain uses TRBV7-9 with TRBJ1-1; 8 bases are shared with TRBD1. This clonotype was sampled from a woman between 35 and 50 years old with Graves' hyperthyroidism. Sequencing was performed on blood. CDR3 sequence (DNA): TGTGCCAGCAGCCAGGGGGACAGGTCTATAGCTTTCTTT. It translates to CASSQGDRSIAFF. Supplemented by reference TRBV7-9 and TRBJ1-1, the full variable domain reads DTGVSQNPRHKITKRGQNVTFRCDPISEHNRLYWYRQTLGQGPEFLTYFQNEAQLEKSRLLSDRFSAERPKGSFSTLEIQRTEQGDSAMYLCASSQGDRSIAFFGQGTRLTVV.